The clone carrying this TCR beta chain showed up many times. Its antigen is unknown. Assay used: immunoSEQ multiplex PCR; TCRdb lists only in-frame clones, some missing. This sample comprises 30,000 to 40,000 clones, none seen once only. Per the germline V gene, CDR1 is SGDLS and CDR2 is YYNGEE. The CDR3 runs 17 residues. Trimming at V came to 4 bases and at J to 3 bases, leaving 6 bases not matched to a gene. These data belong to a study of T cells after posttransplantation cyclophosphamide. Study observations and caveats: TRB overlap between skin or GI tissue T cells and blood was limited.

The gene calls are TRBV9 and TRBJ1-6, with TRBD1 identical over 11 bases. This TCR derives from a man aged 50-59 years in good health, CMV-negative, and a related stem cell transplant donor. The specimen was PBMCs. The DNA of the CDR3 is TGTGCCAGCAGCCCGGACAGGGGGCCACACTATAATTCACCCCTCCACTTT. Amino acids: CASSPDRGPHYNSPLHF.